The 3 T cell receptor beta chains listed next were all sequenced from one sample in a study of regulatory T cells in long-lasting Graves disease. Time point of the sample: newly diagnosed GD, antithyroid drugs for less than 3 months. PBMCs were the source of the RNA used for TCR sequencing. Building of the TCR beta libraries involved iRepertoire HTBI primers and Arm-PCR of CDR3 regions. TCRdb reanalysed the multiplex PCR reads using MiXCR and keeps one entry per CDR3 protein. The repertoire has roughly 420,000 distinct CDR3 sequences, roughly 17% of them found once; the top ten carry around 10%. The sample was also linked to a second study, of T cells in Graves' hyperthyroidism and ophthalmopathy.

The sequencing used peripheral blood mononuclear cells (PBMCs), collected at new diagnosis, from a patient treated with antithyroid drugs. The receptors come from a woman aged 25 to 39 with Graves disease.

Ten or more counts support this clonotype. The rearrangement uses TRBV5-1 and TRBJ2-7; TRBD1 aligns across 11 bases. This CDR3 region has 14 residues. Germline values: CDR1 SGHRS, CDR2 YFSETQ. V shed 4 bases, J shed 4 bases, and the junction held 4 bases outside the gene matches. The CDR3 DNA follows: TGCGCCAGCAGCAATGGACAGGGGGCGTACGAGCAGTACTTC. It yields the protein CASSNGQGAYEQYF.

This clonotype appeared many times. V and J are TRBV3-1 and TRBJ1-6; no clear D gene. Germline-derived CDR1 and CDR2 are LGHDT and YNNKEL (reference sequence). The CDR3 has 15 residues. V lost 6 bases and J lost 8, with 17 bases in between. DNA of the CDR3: TGTGCCAGCAGTCCTACGGACCTCTGGGATTCACCCCTCCACTTT. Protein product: CASSPTDLWDSPLHF. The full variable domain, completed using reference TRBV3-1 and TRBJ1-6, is DTAVSQTPKYLVTQMGNDKSIKCEQNLGHDTMYWYKQDSKKFLKIMFSYNNKELIINETVPNRFSPKSPDKAHLNLHINSLELGDSAVYFCASSPTDLWDSPLHFGNGTRLTVT.

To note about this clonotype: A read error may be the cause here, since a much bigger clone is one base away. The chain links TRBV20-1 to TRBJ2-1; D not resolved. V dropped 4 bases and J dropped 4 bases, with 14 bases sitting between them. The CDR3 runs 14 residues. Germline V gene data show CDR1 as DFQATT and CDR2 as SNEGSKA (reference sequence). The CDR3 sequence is CSANKVRQYNEQFF. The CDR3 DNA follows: TGCAGTGCTAACAAGGTTAGGCAGTACAATGAGCAGTTCTTC.